This paragraph covers one T cell receptor (beta chain) sequence. The data were obtained in a study of blood T cell repertoires in COVID-19. Categorization into cohorts depended on clinical history that participants reported. Assay: immunoSEQ multiplex PCR; the TCRdb copy retains only in-frame clones and omits some. The data show about 170,000 clones, 70% to 90% seen once. CDR1 and CDR2 (germline): LNHDA, SQIVND (reference sequence). The junction had 3 bases not matched to a gene; V was cut back by 5 bases and J by 7 bases. This CDR3 is 13 amino acids long. Sequencing was carried out using PBMCs or T cells enriched from blood (not recorded which). This sequence joins TRBV19 and TRBJ2-5; TRBD1 agrees at 11 bases. The TCR comes from a woman between 18 and 29 years old who had recovered from COVID-19. The CDR3 sequence is CASSAGQGGTQYF. CDR3 DNA sequence: TGTGCCAGTAGTGCGGGACAGGGGGGGACCCAGTACTTC.